This T cell receptor (beta chain) is from a study of molecular identifiers for immune sequencing clone quantification. Whole-study findings and limits: Reports indicate spiked Jurkat TCR RNA from one cell could be found among 1 million or so naive cells.

CDR1 and CDR2 from the germline V gene are GTSNPN and SVGIG (reference sequence). The CDR3 extends over 14 amino acids. V dropped 3 bases and J dropped 7; count of bases not matched to a gene: 10. TCRdb ran MiXCR on the PCR reads and lists one entry per CDR3 protein. The sample carries nearly 650,000 distinct CDR3 sequences, 25% recorded once. Remarks on this clonotype: What it binds is unknown. Since a much larger clone is just one base distant, this may be a read error.

The sample comprised naive CD8+ T cells from blood, with Jurkat cell RNA spiked in. Subset noted: FACS-sorted CD8+CD4-CCR7+CD45RA+ naive T cells. The receptor was derived from a human donor in good health. Some libraries in this study had Jurkat cell RNA spiked in. V and J are TRBV30 and TRBJ2-5, with 8 bases that match TRBD1. The CDR3 DNA reads TGTGCCTGGAGCGACTCAGGGGGCTCGGGGACCCAGTACTTC. Translation gives CAWSDSGGSGTQYF.